This entry describes one TCR beta chain. The antigen this receptor binds is unknown. Per-base qualities were not stored, and no clone one base away is much larger. There are 14 amino acids in the CDR3, from cysteine to phenylalanine inclusive. CDR3 DNA only is kept here, 42 bases in frame from base 1. From the germline V gene (reference sequence), CDR1 is DFQATT and CDR2 is SNEGSKA. Clipping removes 6 bases from V and 9 bases from J, with 7 as the unmatched junction base count. What the treatment or condition label conveys for this sample: live attenuated yellow fever vaccine strain. Two biological replicates of bulk PBMCs were collected at each blood-draw timepoint. A standard Ficoll-Paque protocol was used to isolate PBMCs from peripheral blood. TriZol was used to extract RNA from bulk PBMCs, CD4 and CD8 fractions, and dextramer-positive and dextramer-negative fractions. TCR cDNA was made using 5'RACE template switching, a step that added a universal primer site and unique molecular identifiers. cDNA synthesis was primed from both the TCR alpha and TCR beta constant segments. Two PCR steps were used to amplify libraries, with sample barcodes and sequencing adapters being added in the second step. Sequencing of libraries was done on Illumina HiSeq 2500 (2x100 bp) or NovaSeq (2x150 bp). In the original analysis: Reads were demultiplexed and collapsed into UMI consensus sequences with MIGEC, and V(D)J alignment was performed with MiXCR. Vaccine-responding clonotypes were defined with edgeR using replicate PBMC samples, requiring FDR below 0.01 and a log2 fold change above 5 up to day 15. Each bulk clonotype was labeled CD4 or CD8 based on which sequenced repertoire, CD4 or CD8, contained the clonotype at higher abundance. TCRdb reprocessing: public reads trimmed at Q25 with fastp, clones called with MiXCR, in-frame beta chains kept. Entries are consolidated by CDR3 protein sequence, retaining the most common genes and DNA. The V and J calls were not made by the authors but by TCRdb's processing. The sample includes a few hundred thousand distinct CDR3 sequences, with less than 20% observed a single time. Of the sample, around 15% is held by the ten largest clones.

This specimen belongs to a study of T cells after yellow fever vaccination (dated by TCRdb to about 2019). Looking at the study overall: The SMART-Seq v4 Ultra Low Input RNA kit was used to prepare libraries from fractions with low cell numbers. Two healthy male donors made up the cohort, one aged 18 to 30 years and the other aged 30 to 40 years. Bulk TCR alpha and beta repertoires were sequenced longitudinally to track T-cell clones before and after primary and booster YFV17D yellow fever vaccination. Blood was drawn at multiple timepoints before and after primary and secondary immunization, with bulk PBMC replicates and cell subsets isolated. Overall study outcomes, separate from this receptor: Most clones expanded after primary vaccination (approximately 97% of CD4 and around 89% of CD8) were re-detected after the booster, suggesting that broad memory maintenance occurred. Because the study included only two donors, the extent to which the findings can be generalized is limited. A small fraction of clonotypes showed up in both the CD4 and CD8 compartments, probably as a result of convergent recombination. The secondary T-cell response was found to be weaker but faster than the primary response, with a peak reached on day 5 rather than on day 15. Because abundant contaminating clonotypes from the bulk population could be contained in FACS-sorted repertoires, computational filtering was required.

The sequences come from PBMCs, collected 15 days after the yellow fever booster vaccination. The sequence is built from TRBV20-1 and TRBJ2-1; 14 bases in the junction line up with TRBD2. The sequence was collected from a man aged 30 to 39 who received the YFV17D yellow fever vaccine. At the DNA level, the sequence is TGCAGTGCCCTGACTAGCGGGAGGGCCGGTGAGCAGTTCTTC. Its coded protein is CSALTSGRAGEQFF.